This T cell receptor (beta chain) appears in the sequencing data of a study of control samples from healthy donors and cancer patients. Measured with immunoSEQ multiplex PCR; TCRdb has only the in-frame clones, and not every one. The profile shows about 76,000 clones, 89% of them singletons. This clonotype was obtained from a woman aged 45-60 years with colorectal cancer. The sequenced material came from PBMCs.

Here the CDR3 reads CASSQDGVAGTTSTDTQYF. The CDR3 DNA sequence: TGTGCCAGCAGCCAAGATGGGGTAGCGGGGACAACTAGCACAGATACGCAGTATTTT. The chain joins TRBV14 to TRBJ2-3; 8 nucleotides align to TRBD2. CDR3 length equals 19 residues. V lost 0 bases to trimming and J lost 0 bases; unmatched junction nucleotides: 11. The V gene's germline CDR1 is SGHDN and CDR2 FVKESK.